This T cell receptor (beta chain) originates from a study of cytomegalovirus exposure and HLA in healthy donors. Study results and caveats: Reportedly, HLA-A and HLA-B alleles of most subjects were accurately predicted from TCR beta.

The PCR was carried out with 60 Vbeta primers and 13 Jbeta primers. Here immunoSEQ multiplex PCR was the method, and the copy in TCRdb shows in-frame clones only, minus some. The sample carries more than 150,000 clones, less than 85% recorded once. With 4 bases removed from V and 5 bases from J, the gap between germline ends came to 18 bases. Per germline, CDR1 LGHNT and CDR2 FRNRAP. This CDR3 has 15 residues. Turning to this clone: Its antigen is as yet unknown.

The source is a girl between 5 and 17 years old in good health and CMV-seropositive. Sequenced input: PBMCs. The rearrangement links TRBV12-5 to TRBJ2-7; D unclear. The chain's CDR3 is CASGYDPLGVHEQYF. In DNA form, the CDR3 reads TGTGCTAGTGGTTACGACCCCCTCGGAGTCCACGAGCAGTACTTC.